These T cell receptor beta chains were read from a single sample in a study of blood T cell repertoires in COVID-19. Method: immunoSEQ multiplex PCR; TCRdb's copy keeps in-frame clones and lacks some. The top ten hold under 15% of the sample, which has some 96,000 clones, around four fifths seen once. The sample comprised peripheral blood. The receptors were gathered from a man in his fifties with active or convalescent COVID-19. The CDR3 runs from the conserved cysteine through the conserved F or W. The D gene is left open where the match is weak. Only some rows state a clone size, as once, few, many or a class for expanded clones.

size	V	J	D	CDR3	DNA
.	TRBV18	TRBJ2-1	TRBD2	CASSPLAGGTYNEQFF	TGTGCCAGCTCACCACTAGCGGGAGGTACCTACAATGAGCAGTTCTTC
.	TRBV5-6	TRBJ2-1	TRBD2	CASSTSGIYNEQFF	TGTGCCAGCAGTACTAGCGGGATATACAATGAGCAGTTCTTC
.	TRBV11-3	TRBJ2-6	.	CASSLGLNSGANVLTF	TGTGCCAGCAGCTTAGGACTGAACTCTGGGGCCAACGTCCTGACTTTC
.	TRBV18	TRBJ2-7	TRBD1	CASSGPTGEAYEQYF	TGTGCCAGCTCTGGTCCGACAGGGGAAGCCTACGAGCAGTACTTC
few	TRBV6-5	TRBJ2-5	TRBD1	CASRPTGGWETQYF	TGTGCCAGCAGACCGACAGGGGGCTGGGAGACCCAGTACTTC
.	TRBV28	TRBJ2-5	.	CASTLSEGGTQYF	TGTGCCAGCACCCTTTCAGAGGGAGGGACCCAGTACTTC
.	TRBV28	TRBJ2-3	.	CASSFCRGAF	TGTGCCAGCAGTTTCTGTCGGGGGGCTTTT
.	TRBV11-3	TRBJ2-1	.	CASSFNFYNEQFF	TGTGCCAGCAGCTTTAATTTTTACAATGAGCAGTTCTTC
.	TRBV11-2	TRBJ2-1	TRBD2	CASSSREGPNEQFF	TGTGCCAGCAGCTCTCGGGAGGGCCCCAATGAGCAGTTCTTC
.	TRBV5-8	TRBJ2-1	TRBD1	CASSLTGTGAIYEQFF	TGTGCCAGCAGCTTAACCGGGACAGGGGCTATCTATGAGCAGTTCTTC
.	TRBV10-3	TRBJ2-3	TRBD2	CAISVGGGTTDTQYF	TGTGCCATCAGTGTCGGCGGGGGGACCACAGATACGCAGTATTTT
.	TRBV11-2	TRBJ2-1	TRBD2	CASSSSGNEQFF	TGTGCCAGCAGTTCTAGCGGGAATGAGCAGTTCTTC
.	TRBV27	TRBJ2-3	TRBD2	CASSKPGTSGGTDTQYF	TGTGCCAGCAGTAAACCCGGGACTAGTGGTGGCACAGATACGCAGTATTTT
.	TRBV14	TRBJ2-7	.	CASSEAPLAAASYEQYF	TGTGCCAGCAGCGAAGCCCCCCTAGCTGCGGCGTCCTACGAGCAGTACTTC
.	TRBV5-5	TRBJ1-5	TRBD1	CASSPGTGGYGNQPQHF	TGTGCCAGCAGTCCCGGGACAGGCGGTTATGGCAATCAGCCCCAGCATTTT
.	TRBV9	TRBJ2-1	TRBD2	CASSAQGTSWAYNEQFF	TGTGCCAGCAGCGCCCAAGGGACTAGCTGGGCCTACAATGAGCAGTTCTTC
.	TRBV3-1/TRBV3-2	TRBJ2-1	.	CASRHQTGFNEQFF	TGTGCCAGCAGGCACCAGACAGGTTTCAATGAGCAGTTCTTC
.	TRBV24-1	TRBJ1-5	.	CATSDRGGAGLQPQHF	TGTGCCACCAGTGATCGGGGGGGGGCAGGATTACAGCCCCAGCATTTT
few	TRBV19	TRBJ2-4	.	CASSTTQENIQYF	TGTGCCAGTAGTACCACACAGGAGAACATTCAGTACTTC
once	TRBV19	TRBJ1-1	TRBD1	CASSITGVKNTEAFF	TGTGCCAGTAGTATAACAGGGGTGAAAAACACTGAAGCTTTCTTT
.	TRBV14	TRBJ2-3	.	CASSHLLNLQYF	TGTGCCAGCAGCCATCTACTTAACCTGCAGTATTTT
.	TRBV28	TRBJ2-2	.	CASTSGSIVVGELFF	TGTGCCAGCACCTCCGGGAGTATAGTAGTCGGGGAGCTGTTTTTT
.	TRBV27	TRBJ2-3	.	CASSFWGVTDTQYF	TGTGCCAGCAGTTTCTGGGGGGTCACAGATACGCAGTATTTT
.	TRBV7-8	TRBJ1-5	.	CASSLGADGPLNQPQHF	TGTGCCAGCAGCTTAGGGGCAGACGGTCCGCTTAATCAGCCCCAGCATTTT
.	TRBV11-3	TRBJ1-1	.	CASNPGAGENTEAFF	TGTGCCAGCAACCCTGGGGCAGGGGAGAACACTGAAGCTTTCTTT
.	TRBV12-3/TRBV12-4	TRBJ2-1	.	CATAVFPSDEQFF	TGTGCCACCGCGGTCTTCCCTAGCGATGAGCAGTTCTTC
many	TRBV19	TRBJ1-5	.	CASSMERGNQPQHF	TGTGCCAGTAGTATGGAAAGGGGAAATCAGCCCCAGCATTTT
.	TRBV19	TRBJ2-2	TRBD2	CASSGTSVAGELFF	TGTGCCAGTAGCGGGACTAGCGTTGCCGGGGAGCTGTTTTTT
.	TRBV5-4	TRBJ2-7	.	CASSFGGPYEQYF	TGTGCCAGCAGCTTCGGAGGCCCCTACGAGCAGTACTTC
.	TRBV5-1	TRBJ1-2	.	CASSSTNYGYTF	TGCGCCAGCAGCTCCACTAACTATGGCTACACCTTC
.	TRBV6-1	TRBJ2-1	.	CASSEAATREDEQFF	TGTGCCAGCAGTGAAGCGGCGACTAGAGAGGATGAGCAGTTCTTC
.	TRBV5-1	TRBJ1-2	.	CASSLNGDGSGYIF	TGCGCCAGCAGCTTGAACGGCGACGGGAGTGGCTACATCTTC
.	TRBV20-1	TRBJ2-7	.	CSASDSSNYEQYF	TGCAGTGCTAGTGACAGTAGCAACTACGAGCAGTACTTC
.	TRBV6-5	TRBJ1-6	TRBD1	CASTLQGAGNSPLHF	TGTGCCAGCACCCTACAGGGGGCGGGAAATTCACCCCTCCACTTT
.	TRBV5-6	TRBJ1-2	.	CASSPGPSNYGYTF	TGTGCCAGCAGCCCAGGGCCCTCTAACTATGGCTACACCTTC
.	TRBV5-6	TRBJ2-1	.	CASSGAGSKQFF	TGTGCCAGCAGTGGGGCGGGGTCGAAGCAGTTCTTC
.	TRBV18	TRBJ2-5	.	CASSPVRETQYF	TGTGCCAGCTCACCTGTTCGAGAGACCCAGTACTTC
once	TRBV19	TRBJ1-3	.	CASSASGRGNTIYF	TGTGCCAGTAGCGCGTCGGGTCGTGGAAACACCATATATTTT
.	TRBV19	TRBJ2-2	.	CASSIRVGITGELFF	TGTGCCAGTAGTATCCGGGTCGGTATCACCGGGGAGCTGTTTTTT
.	TRBV7-6	TRBJ1-1	.	CASSPQTNTEAFF	TGTGCCAGCAGCCCACAGACGAACACTGAAGCTTTCTTT
.	TRBV5-1	TRBJ2-1	TRBD2	CASTGTSGSQEQFF	TGCGCCAGCACGGGGACTAGCGGGAGTCAGGAGCAGTTCTTC
.	TRBV19	TRBJ1-1	.	CASSIDKRNTEAFF	TGTGCCAGTAGTATAGATAAGAGGAACACTGAAGCTTTCTTT
.	TRBV28	TRBJ1-2	.	CASSLEGDYGYTF	TGTGCCAGCAGTTTAGAGGGCGACTATGGCTACACCTTC
.	TRBV3-1/TRBV3-2	TRBJ1-1	.	CASSQARFWRSTGGREAFF	TGTGCCAGCAGCCAAGCGAGATTCTGGAGGAGTACTGGAGGTAGAGAAGCTTTCTTT
.	TRBV10-2	TRBJ2-4	TRBD2	CASGGLAGGIQYF	TGCGCCAGCGGGGGACTAGCGGGAGGAATTCAGTACTTC
.	TRBV13	TRBJ1-2	.	CASTPGGRLYGYTF	TGTGCCAGCACACCCGGAGGCAGACTCTATGGCTACACCTTC
few	TRBV12-3/TRBV12-4	TRBJ2-7	.	CASSFSPGPQYF	TGTGCCAGCAGTTTCTCCCCTGGCCCCCAGTACTTC
.	TRBV10-3	TRBJ1-2	TRBD1	CAIRPDRASHYGYTF	TGTGCCATCAGACCAGACAGGGCGTCGCACTATGGCTACACCTTC
.	TRBV3-1/TRBV3-2	TRBJ2-3	TRBD2	CASSQDRPSGADTQYF	TGTGCCAGCAGCCAAGATCGACCTAGCGGTGCAGATACGCAGTATTTT
.	TRBV5-1	TRBJ2-7	TRBD2	CASSLDGASGRGYSYEQYF	TGCGCCAGCAGCTTGGATGGGGCTAGCGGGAGGGGTTACTCCTACGAGCAGTACTTC
.	TRBV19	TRBJ1-5	.	CASSIDLSGPQHF	TGTGCCAGTAGTATAGACCTCAGTGGGCCCCAGCATTTT
.	TRBV11-3	TRBJ2-7	.	CASSLTPRGSYEQYF	TGTGCCAGCAGCTTAACCCCCCGGGGCTCCTACGAGCAGTACTTC
.	TRBV14	TRBJ2-7	TRBD1	CASSPVGTGGTYEQYF	TGTGCCAGCAGCCCCGTTGGGACAGGGGGGACCTACGAGCAGTACTTC
.	TRBV6-6	TRBJ2-7	.	CASSYTRLDSYEQYF	TGTGCCAGCAGTTACACTAGACTGGACTCCTACGAGCAGTACTTC
.	TRBV2	TRBJ1-1	.	CASSEGWPGRDTEAFF	TGTGCCAGCAGTGAAGGTTGGCCAGGGAGGGACACTGAAGCTTTCTTT
.	TRBV28	TRBJ2-7	TRBD1	CASSPLRSGGYEQYF	TGTGCCAGCAGTCCACTCAGGTCAGGGGGTTACGAGCAGTACTTC
.	TRBV14	TRBJ2-7	.	CASRLTGSYEQYF	TGTGCCAGCAGACTCACAGGATCCTACGAGCAGTACTTC
.	TRBV7-9	TRBJ2-1	TRBD2	CASSFMLAGDEQFF	TGTGCCAGCAGTTTCATGTTAGCGGGAGATGAGCAGTTCTTC
.	TRBV28	TRBJ1-5	.	CASRGARGSNQPQHF	TGTGCCAGCCGGGGGGCGAGAGGTAGCAATCAGCCCCAGCATTTT